This T cell receptor (beta chain) was recorded in a study of blood T cell repertoires in COVID-19. At the level of the study: The United States, Italy and Spain provided the acute and convalescent COVID-19 samples. PBMCs, B-cell-depleted T cells, or T cells provided the cDNA or gDNA that made up the material.

CDR1 and CDR2 (germline): LNHNV, YYDKDF (reference sequence). The CDR3 is made up of 13 amino acids. Trimming pared 8 bases from V and 0 bases from J, leaving 10 bases between. In terms of age and location, participants ranged from roughly 18 to 90 years and lived in fewer than 30 US areas. Participants had their cohort set by participant-reported clinical history. Some clones are missing from TCRdb's copy, which holds only in-frame ones; the method was immunoSEQ multiplex PCR. The top ten hold roughly 1.9% of the sample, which has 470,000 or so clones, approximately 90% seen once. The specimen sequenced was PBMCs or T cells enriched from blood (not recorded which). This receptor was taken from a woman between 18 and 30 years old with acute COVID-19. The genes are TRBV15 and TRBJ1-1, with D hard to call. The CDR3 nucleotides are TGTGCCACCGCGAGACACATGAACACTGAAGCTTTCTTT. This translates into CATARHMNTEAFF.